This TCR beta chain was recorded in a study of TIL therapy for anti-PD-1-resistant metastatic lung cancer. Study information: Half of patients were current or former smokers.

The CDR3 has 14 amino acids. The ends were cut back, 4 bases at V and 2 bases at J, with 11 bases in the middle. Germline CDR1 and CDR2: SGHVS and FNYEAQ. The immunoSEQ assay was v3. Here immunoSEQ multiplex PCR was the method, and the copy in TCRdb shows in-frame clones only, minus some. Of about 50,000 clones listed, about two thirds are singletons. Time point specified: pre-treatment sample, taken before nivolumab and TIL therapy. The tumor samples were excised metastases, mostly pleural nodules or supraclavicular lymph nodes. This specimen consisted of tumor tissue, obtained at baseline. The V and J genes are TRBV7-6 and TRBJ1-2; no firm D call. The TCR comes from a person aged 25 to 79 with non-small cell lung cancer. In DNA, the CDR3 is TGTGCCAGCAGCTCTAGAGGCCAAAACTATGGCTACACCTTC. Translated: CASSSRGQNYGYTF.